The following is a T cell receptor beta chain sequence with its context. This record belongs to a study of cytotoxic CD8 clonotypes in ibrutinib-treated CLL. The data were produced by immunoSEQ multiplex PCR, yet TCRdb's version contains in-frame clones alone and is incomplete. Here the sample spans approximately 200,000 clones, over 60% being singletons. The sample in question was PBMCs, obtained after 24 months of ibrutinib treatment. This TCR came from a human donor with chronic lymphocytic leukemia.

The CDR3 region has the DNA TGTGCCAGCAGCTTACAACTAGCGGGAGGGCAAGAGACCCAGTACTTC. It is translated as CASSLQLAGGQETQYF. V and J are TRBV7-3 and TRBJ2-5; TRBD2 aligns across 13 bases. The V gene end was trimmed by 2 bases and the J gene end by 2 bases; junction bases not matched to a gene: 2. In germline, CDR1 is SGHTA, CDR2 FQGTGA. The CDR3 has 16 residues. Full variable domain (outside the CDR3, taken from reference TRBV7-3 and TRBJ2-5): GAGVSQTPSNKVTEKGKYVELRCDPISGHTALYWYRQSLGQGPEFLIYFQGTGAADDSGLPNDRFFAVRPEGSVSTLKIQRTERGDSAVYLCASSLQLAGGQETQYFGPGTRLLVL.